Presented here are 10 T cell receptor beta chains from one specimen sequenced in a study of early T cells in non-severe SARS-CoV-2 infection (dated by TCRdb to about 2021). To prepare the library, 5' RACE was applied. The sequencer listed for this sample is NextSeq 500. The public reads were reprocessed in TCRdb via fastp at Q25 and MiXCR, keeping in-frame beta chains. Rows with one shared CDR3 protein collapse into an entry with the most common genes and DNA. The sample contains about 17,000 distinct CDR3 sequences, less than 6.5% of them found a single time. Approximately 7% of the sample is in the top ten clones. This sample comprised whole blood, obtained at baseline. Source of these receptors: an adult who was a healthcare worker with PCR-confirmed SARS-CoV-2 infection or an uninfected control (not recorded which).

This clonotype occurred many times. The genes are TRBV7-9 and TRBJ2-6; TRBD1 might be the D (5 bases). The CDR3 consists of 17 residues. Germline V CDR1 and CDR2: SEHNR, FQNEAQ (reference sequence). Trimming removed 2 bases at V and 2 bases at J, with 13 bases between. CDR3 region: CASSLRSQGAGANVLTF. CDR3 sequence (DNA): TGTGCCAGCAGCTTAAGAAGTCAGGGCGCTGGGGCCAACGTCCTGACTTTC.

This clonotype occurred a few times. The J gene is TRBJ2-3, the V gene TRBV10-2; no definite D call. This CDR3 is 15 amino acids long. CDR1 and CDR2 (germline): WSHSY, SAAADI. V lost 0 bases, J lost 1 base, and 8 bases lay in between. CDR3 amino acids: CASSESGGGTDTQYF. DNA of the CDR3: TGCGCCAGCAGTGAGTCTGGCGGTGGCACAGATACGCAGTATTTT.

This clonotype was observed many times. The chain links TRBV20-1 to TRBJ2-2; TRBD2 matches 12 bases. Germline values: CDR1 DFQATT, CDR2 SNEGSKA (reference sequence). V lost 0 bases to trimming and J lost 0 bases; unmatched junction nucleotides: 14. There are 21 residues in the CDR3. The CDR3 protein is CSARDFSGLAGPEANTGELFF. As DNA, the CDR3 is TGCAGTGCTAGAGATTTCTCTGGACTAGCGGGGCCGGAAGCGAACACCGGGGAGCTGTTTTTT.

The chain employs TRBV19 and TRBJ2-3; D is ambiguous. CDR1 and CDR2 (germline): LNHDA, SQIVND (reference sequence). Trimming took off 2 bases at V and 0 bases at J, with 0 bases between the two ends. The CDR3 runs to 12 residues. This CDR3 is CASSISTDTQYF. The CDR3 bases are TGTGCCAGTAGTATAAGCACAGATACGCAGTATTTT.

This clonotype was seen many times. CDR3 amino acids: CASSSGAGSLNEQYF. In DNA form, the CDR3 reads TGTGCCAGCAGTTCGGGCGCGGGATCCCTCAACGAGCAGTACTTC. The genes are TRBV12-3 or TRBV12-4 and TRBJ2-7, with D possibly being TRBD2 (6 bases). There are 15 residues in the CDR3. The V end lost 4 bases, the J end lost 5 bases, and 18 bases lay between the germline ends.

The chain links TRBV18 to TRBJ1-1, with 8 bases fitting TRBD1. The CDR3 loop spans 12 amino acids. Germline values: CDR1 KGHSH, CDR2 LQKENI. The ends lost 3 bases at V and 7 bases at J; junction bases unmatched: 1. CDR3 coding DNA: TGTGCCAGCTCACCCGGACAGGGTGAAGCTTTCTTT. This translates into CASSPGQGEAFF.

The chain recombines TRBV7-8 with TRBJ1-5; 7 nucleotides match TRBD1. Germline V gene sequence: CDR1 SGHVS, CDR2 FQNEAQ. J was trimmed by 7 bases and V by 4 bases; bases with no gene match: 7. The CDR3 extends over 14 amino acids. CDR3 bases: TGTGCCAGCAGCTCCGGACAGGAAGGGCAGCCCCAGCATTTT. Protein: CASSSGQEGQPQHF.

This clonotype was detected ten times or more. The chain has TRBV5-5 and TRBJ1-2, with D possibly TRBD1 on 6 matching bases. V was pared by 5 bases and J by 2 bases, with 19 bases between. Germline V gene data show CDR1 as SGHKS and CDR2 as YYEKEE (reference sequence). CDR3 length: 16 amino acids. The CDR3 bases are TGTGCCAGCAGACTCGACCTTGGACAGATAAACTATGGCTACACCTTC. This gives the protein CASRLDLGQINYGYTF.

This chain uses TRBV11-2 with TRBJ2-5; D is perhaps TRBD2 (7 bases). The V gene lost 4 bases and the J gene lost 2 bases, with 17 bases spanning the gap. This CDR3 has 16 amino acids. In germline, CDR1 is SGHAT, CDR2 FQNNGV. The CDR3 here is CASSSWRGGPQETQYF. The CDR3 DNA sequence: TGTGCCAGCAGCTCCTGGAGGGGGGGACCTCAAGAGACCCAGTACTTC. Complete variable domain (other parts from reference TRBV11-2 and TRBJ2-5): EAGVAQSPRYKIIEKRQSVAFWCNPISGHATLYWYQQILGQGPKLLIQFQNNGVVDDSQLPKDRFSAERLKGVDSTLKIQPAKLEDSAVYLCASSSWRGGPQETQYFGPGTRLLVL.

Many counts were recorded for this clonotype. V and J are TRBV7-3 and TRBJ2-5; TRBD2 matches at 12 bases. The germline V gene has CDR1 SGHTA and CDR2 FQGTGA. This CDR3 is 16 amino acids long. Germline trimming cut 5 bases from V and 0 bases from J; bases unmatched to any gene: 4. For the CDR3, the DNA is TGTGCCAGCAGCCAGGGACTAGCGGGTCACCAAGAGACCCAGTACTTC. It yields the protein CASSQGLAGHQETQYF.